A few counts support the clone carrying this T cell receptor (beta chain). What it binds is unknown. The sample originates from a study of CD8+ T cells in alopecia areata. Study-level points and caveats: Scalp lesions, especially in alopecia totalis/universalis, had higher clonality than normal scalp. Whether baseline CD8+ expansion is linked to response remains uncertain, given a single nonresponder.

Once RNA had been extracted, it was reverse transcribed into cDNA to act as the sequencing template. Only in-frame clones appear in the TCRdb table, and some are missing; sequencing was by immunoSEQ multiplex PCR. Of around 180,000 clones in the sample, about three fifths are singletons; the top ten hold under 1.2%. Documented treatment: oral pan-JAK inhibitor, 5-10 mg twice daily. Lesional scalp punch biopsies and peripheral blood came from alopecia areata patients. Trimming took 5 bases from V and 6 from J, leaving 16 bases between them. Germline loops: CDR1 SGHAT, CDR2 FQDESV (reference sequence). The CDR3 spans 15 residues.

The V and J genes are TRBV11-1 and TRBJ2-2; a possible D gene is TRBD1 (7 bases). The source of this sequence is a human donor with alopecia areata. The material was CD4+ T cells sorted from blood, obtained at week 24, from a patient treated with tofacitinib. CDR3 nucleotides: TGTGCCAGCAGCCTTCAGGGGGGAATGCCCGGGGAGCTGTTTTTT. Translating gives CASSLQGGMPGELFF.